This T cell receptor (beta chain) was captured in a study of blood T cell repertoires in COVID-19. Profiled with immunoSEQ multiplex PCR; TCRdb holds only in-frame clones, not every one. The table includes approximately 60,000 clones, 80% to 95% detected once. This TCR derives from a man in his 70s with active COVID-19. Material: peripheral blood.

The CDR3 DNA sequence: TGTGCCAGCAGCCTATATGCAACTAATGAAAAACTGTTTTTT. It yields the protein CASSLYATNEKLFF. The chain couples TRBV5-8 to TRBJ1-4; D is uncertain. This CDR3 has 14 residues. Germline lookup yields CDR1 SGHTS and CDR2 YDEGEE. With 4 bases removed from V and 0 bases from J, the gap between germline ends came to 7 bases. Complete variable domain (other parts from reference TRBV5-8 and TRBJ1-4): EAGVTQSPTHLIKTRGQQATLRCSPISGHTSVYWYQQALGLGLQFLLWYDEGEERNRGNFPPRFSGRQFPNYSSELNVNALELEDSALYLCASSLYATNEKLFFGSGTQLSVL.